This note documents a single TCR beta chain sequence. Its specificity is unknown. Assay: immunoSEQ multiplex PCR; the TCRdb copy retains only in-frame clones and omits some. The sample records about 48,000 clones, around four fifths being singletons. The CDR3 is 13 residues long. The germline CDR1 and CDR2 sequences are ENHRY and SYGVKD. V was pared by 0 bases and J by 2 bases, with 5 bases between. The data derive from a study of a mutant IDH1 vaccine in newly diagnosed glioma. Background on the study: Among treated patients, around 62% were male and roughly 38% female, and mean age was about 41 years.

Sample time point: week 35, safety follow-up. In the vaccine, a single dose held 300 ug of the mutant IDH1 20-mer peptide, along with topical imiquimod. The study gave patients eight vaccinations in weeks 1, 3, 5, 7, 11, 15, 19, 23. The origin of this receptor is a man aged 40-55 years with glioma. The sample was PBMCs, taken from a glioma patient whose treatment included an IDH1 peptide vaccine. V gene TRBV10-3 combines with J gene TRBJ2-7; weak D call: TRBD1 (5 bases). Here the CDR3 DNA reads TGTGCCATCAGTGAGTCCAGGGCCTACGAGCAGTACTTC. Translation gives CAISESRAYEQYF.